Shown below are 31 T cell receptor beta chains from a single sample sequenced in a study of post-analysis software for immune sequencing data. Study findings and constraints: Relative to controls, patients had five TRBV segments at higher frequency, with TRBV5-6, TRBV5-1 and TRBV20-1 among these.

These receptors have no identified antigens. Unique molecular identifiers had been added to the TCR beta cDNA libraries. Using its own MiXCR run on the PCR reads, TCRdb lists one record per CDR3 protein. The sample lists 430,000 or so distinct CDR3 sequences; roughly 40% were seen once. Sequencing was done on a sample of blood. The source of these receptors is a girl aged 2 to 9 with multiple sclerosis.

The CDR3 protein is CASSPTIYSNQPQHF. The CDR3 DNA sequence: TGTGCCAGCAGTCCTACAATCTATAGCAATCAGCCCCAGCATTTT. The genes are TRBV12-3 or TRBV12-4 and TRBJ1-5, with unresolved D. The CDR3 is 15 residues long. V lost 5 bases and J 0 bases, leaving 11 bases between the germline ends.

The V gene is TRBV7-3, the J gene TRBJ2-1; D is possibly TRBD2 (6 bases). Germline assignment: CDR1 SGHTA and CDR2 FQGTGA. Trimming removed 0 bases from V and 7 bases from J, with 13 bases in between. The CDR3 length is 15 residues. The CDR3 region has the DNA TGTGCCAGCAGCTTAACGTACGGGAGAGCAAATGAGCAGTTCTTC. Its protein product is CASSLTYGRANEQFF.

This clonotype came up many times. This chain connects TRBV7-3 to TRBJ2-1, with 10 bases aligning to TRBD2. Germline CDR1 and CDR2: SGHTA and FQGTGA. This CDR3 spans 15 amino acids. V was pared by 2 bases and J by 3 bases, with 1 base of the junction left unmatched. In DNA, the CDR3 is TGTGCCAGCAGCTTAGGACTAGCGGTCTACAATGAGCAGTTCTTC. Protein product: CASSLGLAVYNEQFF.

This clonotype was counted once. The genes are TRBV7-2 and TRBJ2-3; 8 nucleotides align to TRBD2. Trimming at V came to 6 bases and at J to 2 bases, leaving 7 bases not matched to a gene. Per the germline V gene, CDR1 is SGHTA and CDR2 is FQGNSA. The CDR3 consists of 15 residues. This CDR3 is CASRQRGLYTDTQYF. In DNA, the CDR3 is TGTGCCAGCAGGCAGCGGGGGCTCTACACAGATACGCAGTATTTT.

DNA for the CDR3: TGTGCCAGTAGAACAGGGGTCATGAACACTGAAGCTTTCTTT. This encodes CASRTGVMNTEAFF. The V and J genes are TRBV6-5 and TRBJ1-1; 7 nucleotides agree with TRBD1. This CDR3 is 14 amino acids long. Trimming cost V 9 bases and J 0 bases; bases outside gene matches: 7. Per the germline V gene, CDR1 is MNHEY and CDR2 is SVGAGI.

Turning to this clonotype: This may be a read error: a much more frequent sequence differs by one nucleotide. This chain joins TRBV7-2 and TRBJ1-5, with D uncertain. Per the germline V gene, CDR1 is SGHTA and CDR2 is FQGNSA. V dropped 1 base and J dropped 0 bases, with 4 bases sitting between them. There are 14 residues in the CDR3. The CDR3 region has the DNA TGTGCCAGCAGCTTAGAATATAGCAATCAGCCCCAGCATTTT. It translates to CASSLEYSNQPQHF.

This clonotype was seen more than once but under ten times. This CDR3 reads CSAPPSTSIRGNEQFF. The DNA of the CDR3 is TGCAGTGCCCCACCCTCGACTAGCATTAGGGGAAATGAGCAGTTCTTC. This rearrangement joins TRBV20-1 to TRBJ2-1, with TRBD2 matching over 7 bases. The CDR3 length is 16 residues. The germline V gene has CDR1 DFQATT and CDR2 SNEGSKA (reference sequence). V lost 6 bases and J lost 7; bases outside the gene matches: 18.

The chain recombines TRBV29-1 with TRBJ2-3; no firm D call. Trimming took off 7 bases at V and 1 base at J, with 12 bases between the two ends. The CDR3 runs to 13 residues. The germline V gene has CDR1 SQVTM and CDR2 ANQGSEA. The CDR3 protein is CSALWSGTDTQYF. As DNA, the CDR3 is TGCAGCGCCCTTTGGAGCGGCACAGATACGCAGTATTTT.

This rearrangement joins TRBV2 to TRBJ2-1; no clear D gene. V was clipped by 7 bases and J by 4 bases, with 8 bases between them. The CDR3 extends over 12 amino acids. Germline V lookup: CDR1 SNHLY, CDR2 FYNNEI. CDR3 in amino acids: CASIKLYNEQFF. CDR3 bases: TGTGCCAGCATAAAACTGTACAATGAGCAGTTCTTC.

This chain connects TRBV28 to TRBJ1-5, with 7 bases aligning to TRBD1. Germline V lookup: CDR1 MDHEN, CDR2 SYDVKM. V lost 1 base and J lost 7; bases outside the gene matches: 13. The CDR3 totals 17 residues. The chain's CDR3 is CASSLSVWKTGWQPQHF. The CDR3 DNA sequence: TGTGCCAGCAGTTTATCTGTGTGGAAGACAGGGTGGCAGCCCCAGCATTTT.

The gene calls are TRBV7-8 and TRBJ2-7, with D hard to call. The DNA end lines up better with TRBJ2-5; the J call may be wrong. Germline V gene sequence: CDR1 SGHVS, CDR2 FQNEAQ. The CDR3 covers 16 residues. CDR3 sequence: CASSLATGRGLETQYF. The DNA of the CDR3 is TGTGCCAGCAGCTTAGCCACGGGTAGAGGATTGGAGACCCAGTACTTC.

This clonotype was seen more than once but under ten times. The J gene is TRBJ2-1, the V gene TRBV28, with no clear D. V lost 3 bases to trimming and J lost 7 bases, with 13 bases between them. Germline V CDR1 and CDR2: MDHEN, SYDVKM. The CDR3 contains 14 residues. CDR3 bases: TGTGCCAGCAGTTTGTATCCGGAGTGGAATGAGCAGTTCTTC. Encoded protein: CASSLYPEWNEQFF.

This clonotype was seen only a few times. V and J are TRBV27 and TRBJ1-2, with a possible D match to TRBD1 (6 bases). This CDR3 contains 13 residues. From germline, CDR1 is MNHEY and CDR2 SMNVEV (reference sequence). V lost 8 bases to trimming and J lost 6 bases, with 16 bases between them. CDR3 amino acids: CASSLGGADGYTF. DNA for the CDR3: TGTGCCAGCTCTTTGGGGGGCGCGGATGGCTACACCTTC.

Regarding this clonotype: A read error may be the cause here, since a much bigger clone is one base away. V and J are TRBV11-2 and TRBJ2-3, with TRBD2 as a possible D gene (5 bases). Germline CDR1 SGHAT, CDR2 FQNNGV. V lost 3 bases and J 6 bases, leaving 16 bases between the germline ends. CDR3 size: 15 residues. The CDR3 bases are TGTGCCAGCAGCTTCAACCTAGCTTCCGGTGATACGCAGTATTTT. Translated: CASSFNLASGDTQYF.

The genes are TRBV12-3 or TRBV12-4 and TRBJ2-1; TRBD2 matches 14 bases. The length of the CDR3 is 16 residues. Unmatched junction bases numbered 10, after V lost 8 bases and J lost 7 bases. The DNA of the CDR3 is TGTGCCAGCGGGGGACTAGCGGGAGCGCTAAGTAATGAGCAGTTCTTC. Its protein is CASGGLAGALSNEQFF.

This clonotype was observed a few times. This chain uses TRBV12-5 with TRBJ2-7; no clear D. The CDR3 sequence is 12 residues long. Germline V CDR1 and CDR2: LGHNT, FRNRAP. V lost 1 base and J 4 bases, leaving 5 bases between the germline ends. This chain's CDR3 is CASGLESYEQYF. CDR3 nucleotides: TGTGCTAGTGGTTTGGAGTCATACGAGCAGTACTTC.

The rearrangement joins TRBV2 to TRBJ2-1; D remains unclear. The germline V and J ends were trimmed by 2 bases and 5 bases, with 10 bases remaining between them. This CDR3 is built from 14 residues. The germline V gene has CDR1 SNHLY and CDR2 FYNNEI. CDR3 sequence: CASSESSLDNEQFF. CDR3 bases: TGTGCCAGCAGTGAAAGTAGCCTAGACAATGAGCAGTTCTTC.

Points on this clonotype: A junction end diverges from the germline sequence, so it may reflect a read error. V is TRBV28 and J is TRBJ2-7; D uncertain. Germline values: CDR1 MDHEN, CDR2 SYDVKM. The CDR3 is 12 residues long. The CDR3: CASMGSSYEQYF. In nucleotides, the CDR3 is TGTGCCAGCATGGGCAGCTCCTATGAGCAGTACTTC.

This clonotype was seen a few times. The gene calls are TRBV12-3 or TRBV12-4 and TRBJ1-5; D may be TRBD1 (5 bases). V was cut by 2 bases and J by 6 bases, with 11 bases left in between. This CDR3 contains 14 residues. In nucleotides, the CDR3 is TGTGCCAGCAGTTTACGGGGGGTTAGTCAGCCCCAGCATTTT. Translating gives CASSLRGVSQPQHF.

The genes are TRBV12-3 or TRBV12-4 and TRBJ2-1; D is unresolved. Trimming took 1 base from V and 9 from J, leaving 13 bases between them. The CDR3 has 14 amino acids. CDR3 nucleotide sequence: TGTGCCAGCAGTTTAGTTAGTGTTGGGCGTGAGCAGTTCTTC. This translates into CASSLVSVGREQFF.

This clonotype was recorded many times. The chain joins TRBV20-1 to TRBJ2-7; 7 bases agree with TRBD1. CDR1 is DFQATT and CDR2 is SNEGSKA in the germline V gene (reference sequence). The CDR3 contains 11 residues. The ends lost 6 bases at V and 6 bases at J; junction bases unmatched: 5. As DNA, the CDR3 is TGCAGTGCCACAGACAGGGTCGAGCAGTACTTC. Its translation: CSATDRVEQYF.

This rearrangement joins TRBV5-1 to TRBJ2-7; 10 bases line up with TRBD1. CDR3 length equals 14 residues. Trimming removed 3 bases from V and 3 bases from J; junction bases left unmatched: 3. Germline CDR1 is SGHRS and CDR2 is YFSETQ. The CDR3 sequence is CASSWGDRGYEQYF. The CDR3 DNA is TGCGCCAGCAGCTGGGGGGACAGGGGCTACGAGCAGTACTTC. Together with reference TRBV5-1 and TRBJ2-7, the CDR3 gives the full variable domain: KAGVTQTPRYLIKTRGQQVTLSCSPISGHRSVSWYQQTPGQGLQFLFEYFSETQRNKGNFPGRFSGRQFSNSRSEMNVSTLELGDSALYLCASSWGDRGYEQYFGPGTRLTVT.

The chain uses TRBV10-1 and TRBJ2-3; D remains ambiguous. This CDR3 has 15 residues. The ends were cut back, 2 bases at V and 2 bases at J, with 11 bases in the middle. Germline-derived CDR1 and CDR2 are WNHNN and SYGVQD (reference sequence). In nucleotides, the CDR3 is TGCGCCAGCAGTGAGGACCTCGAGACCACAGATACGCAGTATTTT. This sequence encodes CASSEDLETTDTQYF.

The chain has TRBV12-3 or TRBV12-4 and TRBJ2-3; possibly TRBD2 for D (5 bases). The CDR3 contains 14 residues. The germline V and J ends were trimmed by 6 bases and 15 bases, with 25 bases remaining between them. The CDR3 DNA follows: TGTGCCAGCAGCCCCCGAGGGAAAGCAGATATGCAATATTTT. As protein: CASSPRGKADMQYF.

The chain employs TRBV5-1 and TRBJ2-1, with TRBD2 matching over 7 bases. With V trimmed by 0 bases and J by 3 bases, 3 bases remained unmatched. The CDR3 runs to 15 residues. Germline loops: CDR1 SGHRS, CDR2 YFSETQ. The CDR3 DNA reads TGCGCCAGCAGCTTGGACGGGGAGGGCTACAATGAGCAGTTCTTC. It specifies CASSLDGEGYNEQFF.

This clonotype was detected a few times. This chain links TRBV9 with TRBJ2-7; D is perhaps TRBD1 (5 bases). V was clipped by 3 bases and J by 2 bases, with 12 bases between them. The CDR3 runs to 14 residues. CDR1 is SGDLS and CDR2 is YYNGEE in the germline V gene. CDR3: CASSEQGGPYEQYF. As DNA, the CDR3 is TGTGCCAGCAGCGAGCAGGGTGGCCCCTACGAGCAGTACTTC.

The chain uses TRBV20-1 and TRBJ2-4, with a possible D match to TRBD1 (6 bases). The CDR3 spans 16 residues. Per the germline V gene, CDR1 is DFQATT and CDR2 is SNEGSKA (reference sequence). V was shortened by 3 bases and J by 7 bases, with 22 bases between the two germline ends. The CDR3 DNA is TGCAGTGCTAGCCAGAACTACAGGGTTCGGAAGAACATTCAGTACTTC. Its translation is CSASQNYRVRKNIQYF.

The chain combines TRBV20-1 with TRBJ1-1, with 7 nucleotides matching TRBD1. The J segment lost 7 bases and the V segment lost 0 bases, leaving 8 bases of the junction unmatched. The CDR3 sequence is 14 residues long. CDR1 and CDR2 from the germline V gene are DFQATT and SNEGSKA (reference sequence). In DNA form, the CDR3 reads TGCAGTGCTAGAGATCAGCAGGGGGGCGTTGAAGCTTTCTTT. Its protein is CSARDQQGGVEAFF.

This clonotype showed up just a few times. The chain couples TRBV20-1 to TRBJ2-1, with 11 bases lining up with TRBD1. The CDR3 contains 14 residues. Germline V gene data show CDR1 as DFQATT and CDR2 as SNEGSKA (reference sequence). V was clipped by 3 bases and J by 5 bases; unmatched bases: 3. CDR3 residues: CSARGDRGNNEQFF. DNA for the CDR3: TGCAGTGCTAGGGGGGACAGGGGGAACAATGAGCAGTTCTTC.

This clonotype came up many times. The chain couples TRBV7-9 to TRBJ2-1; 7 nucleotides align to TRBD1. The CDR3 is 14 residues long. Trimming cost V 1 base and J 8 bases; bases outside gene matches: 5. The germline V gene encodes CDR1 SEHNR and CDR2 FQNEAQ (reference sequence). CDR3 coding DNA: TGTGCCAGCAGCTTAGGACAGGGAATTGATGAGCAGTTCTTC. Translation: CASSLGQGIDEQFF.

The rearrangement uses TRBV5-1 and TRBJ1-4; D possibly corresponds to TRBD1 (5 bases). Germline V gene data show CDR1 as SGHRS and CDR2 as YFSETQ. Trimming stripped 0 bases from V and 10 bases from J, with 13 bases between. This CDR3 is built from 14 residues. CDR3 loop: CASSLESGIPKLFF. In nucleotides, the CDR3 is TGCGCCAGCAGCTTGGAGTCAGGGATCCCAAAACTGTTTTTT.